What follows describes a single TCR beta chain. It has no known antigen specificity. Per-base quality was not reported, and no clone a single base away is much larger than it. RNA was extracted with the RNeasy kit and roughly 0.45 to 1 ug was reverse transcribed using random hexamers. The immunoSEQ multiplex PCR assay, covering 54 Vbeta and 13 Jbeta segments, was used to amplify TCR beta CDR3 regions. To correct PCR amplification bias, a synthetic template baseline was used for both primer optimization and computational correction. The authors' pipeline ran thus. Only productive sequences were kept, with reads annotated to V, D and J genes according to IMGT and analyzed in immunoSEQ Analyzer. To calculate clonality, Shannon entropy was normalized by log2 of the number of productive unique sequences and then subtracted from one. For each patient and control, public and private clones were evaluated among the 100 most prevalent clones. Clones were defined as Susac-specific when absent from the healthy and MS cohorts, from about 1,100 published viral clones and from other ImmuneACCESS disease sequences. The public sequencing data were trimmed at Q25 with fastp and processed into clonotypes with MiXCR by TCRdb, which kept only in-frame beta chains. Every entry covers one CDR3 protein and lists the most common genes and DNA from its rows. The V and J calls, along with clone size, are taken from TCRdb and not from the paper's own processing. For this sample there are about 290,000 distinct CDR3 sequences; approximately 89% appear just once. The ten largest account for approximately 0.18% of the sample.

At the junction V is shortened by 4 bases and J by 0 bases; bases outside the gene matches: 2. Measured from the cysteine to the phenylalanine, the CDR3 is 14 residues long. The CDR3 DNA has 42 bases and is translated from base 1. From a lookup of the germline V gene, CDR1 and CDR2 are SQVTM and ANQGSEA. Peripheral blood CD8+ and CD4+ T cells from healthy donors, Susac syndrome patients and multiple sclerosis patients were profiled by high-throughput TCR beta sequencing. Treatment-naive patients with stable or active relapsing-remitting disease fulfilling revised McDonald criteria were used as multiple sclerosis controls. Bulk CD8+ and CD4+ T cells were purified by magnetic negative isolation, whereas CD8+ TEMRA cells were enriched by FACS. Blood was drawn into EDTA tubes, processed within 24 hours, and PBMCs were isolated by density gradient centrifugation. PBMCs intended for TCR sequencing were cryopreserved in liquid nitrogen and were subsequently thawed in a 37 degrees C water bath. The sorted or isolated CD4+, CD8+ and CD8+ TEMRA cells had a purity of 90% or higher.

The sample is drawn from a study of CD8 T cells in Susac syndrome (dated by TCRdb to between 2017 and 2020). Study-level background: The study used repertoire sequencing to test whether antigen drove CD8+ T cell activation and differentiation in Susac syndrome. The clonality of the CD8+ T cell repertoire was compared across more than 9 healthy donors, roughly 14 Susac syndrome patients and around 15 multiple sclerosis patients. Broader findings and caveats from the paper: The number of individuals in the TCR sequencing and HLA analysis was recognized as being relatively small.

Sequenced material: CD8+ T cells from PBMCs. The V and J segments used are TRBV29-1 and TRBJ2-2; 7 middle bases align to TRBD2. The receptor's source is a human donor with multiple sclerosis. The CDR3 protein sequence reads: CSVVAGANTGELFF. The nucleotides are TGCAGCGTTGTTGCGGGAGCGAACACCGGGGAGCTGTTTTTT.